This T cell receptor (beta chain) is from a study of blood T cell repertoires in COVID-19. About the research overall: PBMCs, B-cell-depleted T cells, or T cells provided the cDNA or gDNA that made up the material.

In the authors' methods: Amplifying reference gene primers gave estimates of nucleated cell counts. Repertoires were generated with immunoSEQ multiplex PCR, while TCRdb's copy carries only in-frame clones and drops some. The DNA gave D and trimming, while V, J and clone size come from that table. Seen here are some 260,000 clones, 70% to 90% observed once, and the top ten hold around 1.8%. The CDR3 sequence is 14 residues long. The V and J ends lost 2 bases and 3 bases respectively, with 10 bases between them. CDR1 is MNHEY, CDR2 SVGAGI, per germline. Participant-reported clinical history was the basis for cohort assignment. Cohort 3 recovery required two negative PCRs, clearance, or symptom resolution.

This rearrangement joins TRBV6-5 to TRBJ1-1, with D perhaps TRBD1 (6 bases). The sequenced sample was PBMCs or T cells enriched from blood (not recorded which). The sequence was obtained from a middle-aged man who had recovered from COVID-19. The CDR3 here is CASSYTTGDTEAFF. CDR3 DNA sequence: TGTGCCAGCAGTTACACGACAGGAGACACTGAAGCTTTCTTT.